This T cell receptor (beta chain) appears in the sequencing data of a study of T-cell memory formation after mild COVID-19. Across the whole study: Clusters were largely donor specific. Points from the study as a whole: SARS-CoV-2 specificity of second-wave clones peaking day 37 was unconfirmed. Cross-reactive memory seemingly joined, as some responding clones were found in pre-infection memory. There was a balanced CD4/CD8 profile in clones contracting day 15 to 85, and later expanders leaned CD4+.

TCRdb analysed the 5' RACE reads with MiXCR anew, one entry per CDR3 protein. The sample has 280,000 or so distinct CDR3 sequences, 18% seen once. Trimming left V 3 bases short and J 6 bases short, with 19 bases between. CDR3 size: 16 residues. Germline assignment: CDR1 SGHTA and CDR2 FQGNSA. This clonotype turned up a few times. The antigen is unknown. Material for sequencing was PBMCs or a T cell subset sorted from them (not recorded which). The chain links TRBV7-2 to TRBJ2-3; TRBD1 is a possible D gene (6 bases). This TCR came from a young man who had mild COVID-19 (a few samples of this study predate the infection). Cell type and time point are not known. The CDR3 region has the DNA TGTGCCAGCAGCTTTGGGGGCGGAACAGGGTGGGATACGCAGTATTTT. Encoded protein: CASSFGGGTGWDTQYF.